A selection of T cell receptor beta chains follows, all from one sample in a study of blood T cell repertoires in COVID-19. The protocol was immunoSEQ multiplex PCR, while the TCRdb copy is restricted to in-frame clones and leaves out a portion. This repertoire shows roughly 360,000 clones, about four fifths found once; its top ten account for 5% to 5.5%. The sample taken for sequencing was PBMCs or T cells enriched from blood (not recorded which). The receptors shown here come from a woman between 50 and 59 years old who had recovered from COVID-19. The CDR3 runs from the conserved cysteine through the conserved F or W. The D gene is left open where the match is weak. Clone size is given for some rows only: seen once, a few or many times, or a class if the clone is expanded.

v_call	clone_size	j_call	d_call	cdr3_nt	cdr3_aa
TRBV20-1	few	TRBJ1-1	-	TGCAGTGCTAGTCTCCACGGGGACACTGAAGCTTTCTTT	CSASLHGDTEAFF
TRBV12-5	-	TRBJ2-3	-	TGTGCTAGTGGTTTTAGTGGGGCGTCGTTTGTAGATACGCAGTATTTT	CASGFSGASFVDTQYF
TRBV9	-	TRBJ1-1	-	-	CASSVGSGSGEKTFF
TRBV19	-	TRBJ1-2	TRBD1	TGTGCCAGTACACTGGAGGACAGGGGGGTCTATGGCTACACCTTC	CASTLEDRGVYGYTF
TRBV6-1	-	TRBJ1-2	-	TGTGCCAGCAGTGAAGCTGGGCTCCCTAACTATGGCTACACCTTC	CASSEAGLPNYGYTF
TRBV7-2	-	TRBJ1-1	-	TGTGCCAGCAGCTTAGGAAGTGGCGCGGGGGCCCGCTTGGCTGATGAAGCTTTCTTT	CASSLGSGAGARLADEAFF
TRBV24-1	-	TRBJ2-3	-	TGTGCCACCAGTGATTCTAGGGGGGGTTACACAGATACGCAGTATTTT	CATSDSRGGYTDTQYF
TRBV10-3	-	TRBJ1-2	TRBD1	TGTGCCATCAGTGGTCGGGACAGGGGTAACTATGGCTACACCTTC	CAISGRDRGNYGYTF
TRBV30	-	TRBJ1-5	TRBD1	TGTGCCTGGAGTGTATCCACAGGGGATCAGCCCCAGCATTTT	CAWSVSTGDQPQHF
TRBV5-1	-	TRBJ2-2	-	TGCGCCAGCAGCTTGTCGGCCGGGGAGCTGTTTTTT	CASSLSAGELFF
TRBV5-4	-	TRBJ1-1	-	TGTGCCAGCAGCTTGGGACTCTCGAACACTGAAGCTTTCTTT	CASSLGLSNTEAFF
TRBV7-8	-	TRBJ2-2	TRBD1	TGTGCCAGCAGCCCCACAGGGGGCTTCACCGGGGAGCTGTTTTTT	CASSPTGGFTGELFF
TRBV5-4	-	TRBJ1-2	-	TGTGCCAGCAGCCCCGGGGGGGGATATGGCTACACCTTC	CASSPGGGYGYTF
TRBV6-2/TRBV6-3	-	TRBJ1-5	-	TGTGCCAGCAGCACTCATAGCAATCAGCCCCAGCATTTT	CASSTHSNQPQHF
TRBV7-8	-	TRBJ2-7	-	TGTGCCAGCAGCTTAGCGGCATACGAGCAGTACTTC	CASSLAAYEQYF
TRBV6-4	once	TRBJ1-2	TRBD1	TGTGCCATCAATACGGACAGGTCTAACTATGGCTACACCTTC	CAINTDRSNYGYTF
TRBV5-1	-	TRBJ2-7	TRBD2	TGCGCCAGCAGCTTGGGGCCGGGACTAGCGGCCATGGGAGCTCCCTACGAGCAGTACTTC	CASSLGPGLAAMGAPYEQYF
TRBV5-5	-	TRBJ2-4	TRBD1	TGTGCCAGCAGCAGAGACCCAGGGGGCGTCATGAACATTCAGTACTTC	CASSRDPGGVMNIQYF
TRBV4-2	-	TRBJ1-1	-	TGTGCCAGCAGCCGGAACCAGGAACTCGGGGCTGAAGCTTTCTTT	CASSRNQELGAEAFF
TRBV10-3	once	TRBJ1-1	-	TGTGCCATCAGTGAGTCTCAGGGGTCTGAAGCTTTCTTT	CAISESQGSEAFF
TRBV20-1	-	TRBJ1-1	-	TGCAGTGCTCATCGGGAGCGGGGAGCTTTCTTT	CSAHRERGAFF
TRBV19	-	TRBJ1-6	TRBD1	TGTGCCAGTAGGACAGGGACCTCACCCCTCCACTTT	CASRTGTSPLHF
TRBV7-3	-	TRBJ2-2	TRBD1	TGTGCCAGCACCTCGTTTGGACAGGGGGGCGCCGGGGAGCTGTTTTTT	CASTSFGQGGAGELFF
TRBV30	-	TRBJ1-4	-	TGTGCCTGGACGCTTGGGGGGGCGGCTAATGAAAAACTGTTTTTT	CAWTLGGAANEKLFF
TRBV10-3	-	TRBJ1-2	-	TGTGCCATCAGTGCCTATCTTACCTCCTATGGCTACACCTTC	CAISAYLTSYGYTF
TRBV10-3	-	TRBJ1-1	-	TGTGCCATCAGTGACTCGAGGAACACTGAAGCTTTCTTT	CAISDSRNTEAFF
TRBV19	-	TRBJ1-4	-	TGTGCCAGCCAAGTTGGGACTCGAGGGTATAATGAAAAACTGTTTTTT	CASQVGTRGYNEKLFF
TRBV4-2	-	TRBJ1-1	-	TGTGCCAGCAGCCAAGGAGGGCTGAACACTGAAGCTTTCTTT	CASSQGGLNTEAFF
TRBV12-3/TRBV12-4	-	TRBJ2-3	TRBD2	TGTGCCAGCAGCAGACTAGCGGGAGATACGCAGTATTTT	CASSRLAGDTQYF
TRBV30	-	TRBJ2-6	-	TGTGCCTGGGGGATGGGCCCGTCACTGGCCAACGTCCTGACTTTC	CAWGMGPSLANVLTF
TRBV5-4	-	TRBJ1-5	-	TGTGCCAGCAGCCCCGAAACCAGGTTTCCCTATAGCAATCAGCCCCAGCATTTT	CASSPETRFPYSNQPQHF
TRBV5-4	-	TRBJ1-3	-	TGTGCCAGCAGCTTATCGGGGGTCCCTGGAAACACCATATATTTT	CASSLSGVPGNTIYF
TRBV7-9	few	TRBJ2-3	-	TGTGCCAGCAGCCGTCGAGAGATACGCACAGATACGCAGTATTTT	CASSRREIRTDTQYF
TRBV30	once	TRBJ2-1	-	TGTGCCTGGAGTGTTCGTACTAGTAACTACAATGAGCAGTTCTTC	CAWSVRTSNYNEQFF
TRBV11-3	-	TRBJ2-7	TRBD2	TGTGCCAGCAGCCCTAGGACTAGCGGGCTCTACGAGCAGTACTTC	CASSPRTSGLYEQYF
TRBV6-2/TRBV6-3	-	TRBJ2-1	TRBD1	TGTGCCAGCAGTTCCGCCGGGACAGGGGGCAGGTACAATGAGCAGTTCTTC	CASSSAGTGGRYNEQFF
TRBV30	-	TRBJ2-7	TRBD1	TGTGCCGGAGAGCCCCGACAGGGAACGCCCTACGAGCAGTACTTC	CAGEPRQGTPYEQYF
TRBV11-2	-	TRBJ2-7	TRBD2	TGTGCCAGCAGTTTACTTACCGCAACTAGCGGAGCCTCCTACGAGCAGTACTTC	CASSLLTATSGASYEQYF
TRBV30	once	TRBJ1-5	TRBD1	TGTGCCTGGAGGGGGGGACAGGGGGCGGTTCAGCCCCAGCATTTT	CAWRGGQGAVQPQHF
TRBV21-1	once	TRBJ1-2	-	TGTGCCAGCAGCACCAGATCCGACAGGGGAGGCCCTCCTAACTATGGCTACACCTTC	CASSTRSDRGGPPNYGYTF
TRBV7-6	-	TRBJ2-3	-	TGTGCCAGCAGCTTCACCGATTCGGGTGATACGCAGTATTTT	CASSFTDSGDTQYF
TRBV10-3	-	TRBJ2-5	TRBD2	TGTGCCATCAGTGAGTCCTACGGACTAGCGCTAAAAGAGACCCAGTACTTC	CAISESYGLALKETQYF
TRBV11-3	-	TRBJ1-1	-	TGTGCCAGCAGCCCCGTGCAGGGAGGGCACACTGAAGCTTTCTTT	CASSPVQGGHTEAFF
TRBV6-6	-	TRBJ2-3	TRBD2	TGTGCCAGCGGGAGCGGGAGTACAGATACGCAGTATTTT	CASGSGSTDTQYF